A selection of T cell receptor beta chains follows, all from one sample in a study of neurological immune-mediated disorders. TCRdb re-derived calls from the 5' RACE reads in MiXCR, one entry per CDR3 protein. The sample carries roughly 100,000 distinct CDR3 sequences, roughly 4% recorded once. The sequencing input was PBMCs. These receptors were taken from a young woman with multiple sclerosis. Each CDR3 is given with its conserved first and last residue.

>13|TRBV5-1
CASSESRVDEQFF
>12|TRBV20-1
CSGGQGSYEQYF
>17|TRBV6-5
CASSYSGQGHFTGELFF
>13|TRBV20-1
CSAPRGYQETQYF
>14|TRBV5-1
CASSHEGRDNEQFF
>15|TRBV4-1
CASRSTRDRGREQYF
>14|TRBV5-1
CASLTGTGTDTQYF
>13|TRBV7-2
CASRFFGGDTQYF
>14|TRBV3-1
CASRAGDLSETQYF
>14|TRBV7-9
CASSGSGRSSPLHF
>16|TRBV29-1
CSVEDPGTGASYEQYF
>11|TRBV20-1
CSAIQGGIQYF
>15|TRBV5-1
CASSLSGSVPYGYTF
>12|TRBV27
CASSLSRSEQFF
>17|TRBV4-1
CASSQSWDRAMNTEAFF
>11|TRBV20-1
CSARENGGPSF